The rows below give T cell receptor beta chains drawn from one sample of a study of T cell responses to AZD1222 COVID-19 vaccine. Clones were read by immunoSEQ multiplex PCR, and TCRdb kept only the in-frame ones, dropping some. The sample contains approximately 300,000 clones, about 94% of which appear only once. The sample in question was peripheral blood, obtained 28 days after the second AZD1222 dose. The receptors shown here come from an adult who received the AZD1222 COVID-19 vaccine. The CDR3 runs from the conserved cysteine through the conserved F or W. Each record gives: V gene, J gene, clone size, CDR3 protein. Clone size is given for some rows only: seen once, a few or many times, or a class if the clone is expanded.

v_call: TRBV2; j_call: TRBJ2-7; clone_size: .; cdr3_aa: CASSETSGRAGEQYF
v_call: TRBV3-1/TRBV3-2; j_call: TRBJ2-3; clone_size: .; cdr3_aa: CASSPGRGRESTDTQYF
v_call: TRBV9; j_call: TRBJ2-3; clone_size: .; cdr3_aa: CASSPRTSGTTDTQYF
v_call: TRBV7-8; j_call: TRBJ1-5; clone_size: .; cdr3_aa: CASSSTQGNNQPQHF
v_call: TRBV28; j_call: TRBJ1-2; clone_size: once; cdr3_aa: CASSLTAGGYTF
v_call: TRBV28; j_call: TRBJ2-5; clone_size: .; cdr3_aa: CALGRGASKTQYF
v_call: TRBV6-5; j_call: TRBJ1-1; clone_size: .; cdr3_aa: CASSYAGAGTEAFF
v_call: TRBV5-1; j_call: TRBJ1-1; clone_size: .; cdr3_aa: CASSLSPRQGDTEAFF
v_call: TRBV9; j_call: TRBJ1-2; clone_size: .; cdr3_aa: CASTDRGDNYGYTF
v_call: TRBV3-1/TRBV3-2; j_call: TRBJ2-7; clone_size: .; cdr3_aa: CASSLTSGGALNEQYF
v_call: TRBV12-3/TRBV12-4; j_call: TRBJ2-5; clone_size: .; cdr3_aa: CASSFVGRETQYF